Sequencing of this T cell receptor beta chain was carried out in a study of shared T cell receptors in the human thymus. Only in-frame clones appear in the TCRdb table, and some are missing; sequencing was by immunoSEQ multiplex PCR. The table lists about 380,000 clones, approximately 95% of them singletons. The CDR3 runs 18 residues. From germline, CDR1 is MGHDK and CDR2 SYGVNS. Trimming pared 1 base from V and 0 bases from J, leaving 16 bases between. The gene calls are TRBV25-1 and TRBJ2-1; TRBD2 is a possible D gene (5 bases). This sequence was found in a human donor. Sequenced sample: thymocytes. CDR3 protein: CASSESPEAERSYNEQFF. The CDR3 DNA reads TGTGCCAGCAGTGAATCCCCCGAAGCGGAGCGCTCCTACAATGAGCAGTTCTTC.